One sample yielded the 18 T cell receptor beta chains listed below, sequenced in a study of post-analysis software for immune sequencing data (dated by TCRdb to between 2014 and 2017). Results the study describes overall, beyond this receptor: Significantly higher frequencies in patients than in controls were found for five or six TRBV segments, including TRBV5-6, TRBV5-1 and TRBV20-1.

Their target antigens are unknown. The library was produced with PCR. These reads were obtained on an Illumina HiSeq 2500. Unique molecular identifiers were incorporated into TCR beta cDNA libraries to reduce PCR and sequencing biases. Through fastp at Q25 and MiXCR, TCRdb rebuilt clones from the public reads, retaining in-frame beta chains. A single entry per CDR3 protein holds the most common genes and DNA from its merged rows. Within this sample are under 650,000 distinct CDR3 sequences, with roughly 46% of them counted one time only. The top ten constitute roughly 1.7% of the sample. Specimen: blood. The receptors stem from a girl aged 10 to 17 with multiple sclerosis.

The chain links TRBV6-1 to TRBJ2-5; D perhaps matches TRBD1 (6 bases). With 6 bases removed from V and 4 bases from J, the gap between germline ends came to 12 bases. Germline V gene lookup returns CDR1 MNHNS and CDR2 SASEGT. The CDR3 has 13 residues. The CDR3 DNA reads TGTGCCAGCAGGGAATCAGGGGTAGAGACCCAGTACTTC. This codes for CASRESGVETQYF.

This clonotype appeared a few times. The chain's CDR3 is CSARKTGESTDTQYF. Here the CDR3 DNA reads TGCAGTGCTAGAAAGACAGGGGAAAGCACAGATACGCAGTATTTT. The rearrangement links TRBV20-1 to TRBJ2-3, with 8 bases identical to TRBD1. Per the germline V gene, CDR1 is DFQATT and CDR2 is SNEGSKA (reference sequence). V shed 2 bases and J 0 bases; nucleotides not matched to a gene: 4. CDR3 length: 15 residues.

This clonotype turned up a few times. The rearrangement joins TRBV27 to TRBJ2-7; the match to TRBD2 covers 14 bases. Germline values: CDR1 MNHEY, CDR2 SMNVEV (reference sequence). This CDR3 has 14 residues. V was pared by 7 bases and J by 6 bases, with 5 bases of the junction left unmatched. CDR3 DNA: TGTGCCAGCACCCCCGGGACTAGCGGGAGCGAGCAGTACTTC. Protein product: CASTPGTSGSEQYF.

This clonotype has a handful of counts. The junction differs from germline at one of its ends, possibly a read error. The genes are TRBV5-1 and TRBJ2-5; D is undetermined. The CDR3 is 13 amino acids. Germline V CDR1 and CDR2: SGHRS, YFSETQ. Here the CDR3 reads CASSLAREETQYF. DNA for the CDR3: TGTGCCAGCAGCTTAGCTAGGGAAGAGACCCAGTACTTC.

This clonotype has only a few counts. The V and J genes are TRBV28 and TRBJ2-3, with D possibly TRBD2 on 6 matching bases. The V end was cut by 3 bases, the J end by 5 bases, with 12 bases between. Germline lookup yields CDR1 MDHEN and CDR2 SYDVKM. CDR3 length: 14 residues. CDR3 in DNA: TGTGCCAGCAGTTTCCCAGCTAGCGAAGATACGCAGTATTTT. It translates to CASSFPASEDTQYF.

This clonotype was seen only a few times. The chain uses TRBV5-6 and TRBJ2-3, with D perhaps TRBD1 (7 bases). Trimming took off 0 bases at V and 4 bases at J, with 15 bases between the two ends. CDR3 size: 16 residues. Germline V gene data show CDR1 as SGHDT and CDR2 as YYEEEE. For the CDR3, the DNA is TGTGCCAGCAGCTTGGGTGGAGGGGGCGGCGCAGATACGCAGTATTTT. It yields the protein CASSLGGGGGADTQYF.

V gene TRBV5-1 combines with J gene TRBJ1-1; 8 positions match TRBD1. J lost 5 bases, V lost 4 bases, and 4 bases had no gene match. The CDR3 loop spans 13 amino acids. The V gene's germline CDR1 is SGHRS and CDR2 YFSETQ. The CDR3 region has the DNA TGCGCCAGCAGCCCAGGGGGCCAGACTGAAGCTTTCTTT. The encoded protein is CASSPGGQTEAFF.

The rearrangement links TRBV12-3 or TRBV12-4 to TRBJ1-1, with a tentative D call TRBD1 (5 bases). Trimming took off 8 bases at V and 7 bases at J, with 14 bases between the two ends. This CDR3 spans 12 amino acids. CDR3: CASLRGRGEAFF. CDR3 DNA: TGTGCCAGCCTTAGGGGTCGGGGTGAAGCTTTCTTT.

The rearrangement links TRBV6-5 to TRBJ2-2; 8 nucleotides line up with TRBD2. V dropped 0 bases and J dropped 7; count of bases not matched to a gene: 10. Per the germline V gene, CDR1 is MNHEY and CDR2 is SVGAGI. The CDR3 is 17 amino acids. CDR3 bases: TGTGCCAGCAGTTACTCGGTTGGTAGCGGGATCCACGGGGAGCTGTTTTTT. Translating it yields CASSYSVGSGIHGELFF.

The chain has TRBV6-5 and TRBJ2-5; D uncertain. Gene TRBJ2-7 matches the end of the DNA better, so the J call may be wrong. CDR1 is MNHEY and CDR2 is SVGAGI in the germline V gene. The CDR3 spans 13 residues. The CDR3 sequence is CASLDGSLYEQYF. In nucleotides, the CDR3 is TGTGCCAGCCTCGATGGCAGCCTCTACGAGCAGTACTTC.

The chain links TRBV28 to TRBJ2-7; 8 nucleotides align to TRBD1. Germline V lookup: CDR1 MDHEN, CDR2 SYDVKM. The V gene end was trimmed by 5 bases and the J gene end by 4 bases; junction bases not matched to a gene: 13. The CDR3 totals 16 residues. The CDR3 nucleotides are TGTGCCAGCAGTCACTACGGACAGGGAAGTGTATACGAGCAGTACTTC. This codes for CASSHYGQGSVYEQYF.

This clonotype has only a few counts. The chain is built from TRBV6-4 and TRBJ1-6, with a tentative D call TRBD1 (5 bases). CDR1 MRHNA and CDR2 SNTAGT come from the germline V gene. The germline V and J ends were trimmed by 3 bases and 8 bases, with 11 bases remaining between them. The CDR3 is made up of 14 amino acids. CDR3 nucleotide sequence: TGTGCCAGCAGTGAGGGCAGGGAGGATTCACCCCTCCACTTT. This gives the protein CASSEGREDSPLHF.

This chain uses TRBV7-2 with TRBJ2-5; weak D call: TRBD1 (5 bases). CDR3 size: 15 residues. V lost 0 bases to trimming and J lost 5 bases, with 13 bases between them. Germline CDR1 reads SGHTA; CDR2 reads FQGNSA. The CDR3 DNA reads TGTGCCAGCAGCTTAGCTGTAGGGGTTTCGGAGACCCAGTACTTC. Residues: CASSLAVGVSETQYF.

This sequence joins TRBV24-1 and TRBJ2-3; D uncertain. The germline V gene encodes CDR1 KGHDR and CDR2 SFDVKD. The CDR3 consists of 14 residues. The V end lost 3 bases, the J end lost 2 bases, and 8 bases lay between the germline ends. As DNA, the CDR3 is TGTGCCACCAGTGATCCCGGGCACACAGATACGCAGTATTTT. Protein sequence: CATSDPGHTDTQYF.

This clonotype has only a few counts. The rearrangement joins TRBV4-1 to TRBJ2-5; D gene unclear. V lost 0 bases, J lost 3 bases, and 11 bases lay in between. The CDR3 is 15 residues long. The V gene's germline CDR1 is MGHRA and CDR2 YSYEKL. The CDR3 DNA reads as TGCGCCAGCAGCCAAGAGCGGATGCAAAAAGAGACCCAGTACTTC. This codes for CASSQERMQKETQYF.

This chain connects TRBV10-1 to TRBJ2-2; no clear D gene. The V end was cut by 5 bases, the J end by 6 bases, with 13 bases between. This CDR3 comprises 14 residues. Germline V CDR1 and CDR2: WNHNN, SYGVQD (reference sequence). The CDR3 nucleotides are TGCGCCAGCAGTCCCTTATGGGCTGCCGGGGAGCTGTTTTTT. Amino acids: CASSPLWAAGELFF.

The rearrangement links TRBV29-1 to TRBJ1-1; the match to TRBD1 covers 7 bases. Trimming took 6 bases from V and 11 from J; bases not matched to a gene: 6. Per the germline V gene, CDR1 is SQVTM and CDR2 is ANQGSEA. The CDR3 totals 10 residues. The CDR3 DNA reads TGCAGCGTCACGACAGGGAGGGCTTTCTTT. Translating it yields CSVTTGRAFF.

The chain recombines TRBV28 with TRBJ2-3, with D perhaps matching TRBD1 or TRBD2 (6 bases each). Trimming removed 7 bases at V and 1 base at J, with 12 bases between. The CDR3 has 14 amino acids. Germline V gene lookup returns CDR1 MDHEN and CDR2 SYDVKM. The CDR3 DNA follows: TGTGCCAGCACGGGGGCGCATGGCACAGATACGCAGTATTTT. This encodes CASTGAHGTDTQYF.